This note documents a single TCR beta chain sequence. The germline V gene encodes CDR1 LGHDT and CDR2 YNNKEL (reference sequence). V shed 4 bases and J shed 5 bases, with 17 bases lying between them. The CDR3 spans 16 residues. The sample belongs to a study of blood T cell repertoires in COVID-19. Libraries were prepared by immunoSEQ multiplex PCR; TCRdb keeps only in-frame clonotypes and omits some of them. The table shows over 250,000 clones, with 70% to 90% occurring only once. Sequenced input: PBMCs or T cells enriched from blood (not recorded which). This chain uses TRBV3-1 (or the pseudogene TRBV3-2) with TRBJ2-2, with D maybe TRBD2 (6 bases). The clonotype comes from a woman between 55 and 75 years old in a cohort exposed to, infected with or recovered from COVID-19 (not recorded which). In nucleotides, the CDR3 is TGTGCCAGCAGCCGGAGGGACCTCCGTAATACCGGGGAGCTGTTTTTT. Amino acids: CASSRRDLRNTGELFF.